The 30 T cell receptor beta chains below come from one sample, sequenced in a study of early T cells in non-severe SARS-CoV-2 infection. TCRdb itself ran the 5' RACE reads through MiXCR, one entry per CDR3 protein. The table has tens of thousands of distinct CDR3 sequences, about 7% seen once. The sequenced sample was whole blood. The receptors stem from an adult who was a healthcare worker with PCR-confirmed SARS-CoV-2 infection or an uninfected control (not recorded which).

This clonotype showed up just a few times. The V and J genes are TRBV7-9 and TRBJ2-7, with 7 bases lining up with TRBD1. Germline V gene sequence: CDR1 SEHNR, CDR2 FQNEAQ (reference sequence). This CDR3 has 16 residues. The J segment lost 2 bases and the V segment lost 5 bases, leaving 12 bases of the junction unmatched. The CDR3, as DNA: TGTGCCAGCAGCCCTCATCGGACAGGAGTCCCCTACGAGCAGTACTTC. It codes for CASSPHRTGVPYEQYF. The entire variable domain, with the rest obtained from reference TRBV7-9 and TRBJ2-7, is as follows: DTGVSQNPRHKITKRGQNVTFRCDPISEHNRLYWYRQTLGQGPEFLTYFQNEAQLEKSRLLSDRFSAERPKGSFSTLEIQRTEQGDSAMYLCASSPHRTGVPYEQYFGPGTRLTVT.

In this sample, this clonotype turned up many times. The chain joins TRBV4-1 to TRBJ2-7, with 11 positions matching TRBD2. This CDR3 has 16 residues. V dropped 4 bases and J dropped 4; count of bases not matched to a gene: 9. Germline CDR1 MGHRA, CDR2 YSYEKL. In nucleotides, the CDR3 is TGCGCCAGCAGCCTAACCCTAGCGGGAGGTAATTACGAGCAGTACTTC. Its translation: CASSLTLAGGNYEQYF.

This chain connects TRBV5-6 to TRBJ2-7; the D gene is possibly TRBD2 (6 bases). V was trimmed by 2 bases and J by 0 bases, leaving 12 bases between them. From germline, CDR1 is SGHDT and CDR2 YYEEEE. CDR3 length equals 15 residues. CDR3 amino acids: CASSFPGLPSYEQYF. The DNA for the CDR3 is TGTGCCAGCAGCTTCCCGGGACTCCCCTCCTACGAGCAGTACTTC.

The CDR3 protein is CATSDRFSSYNEQFF. CDR3 nucleotide sequence: TGTGCCACCAGTGATCGGTTCAGCTCCTACAATGAGCAGTTCTTC. The chain combines TRBV24-1 with TRBJ2-1; D remains ambiguous. Looked up from germline, CDR1 is KGHDR and CDR2 is SFDVKD. Trimming cost V 3 bases and J 0 bases, with 8 bases left between them. This CDR3 spans 15 amino acids.

This clonotype was counted many times. This chain links TRBV19 with TRBJ1-5; D perhaps matches TRBD1 (6 bases). V lost 5 bases, J lost 7 bases, and 12 bases lay in between. This CDR3 spans 13 amino acids. Germline V gene sequence: CDR1 LNHDA, CDR2 SQIVND (reference sequence). The CDR3 loop is CASSVQGGQPQHF. The CDR3 DNA is TGTGCCAGTAGTGTACAGGGCGGGCAGCCCCAGCATTTT.

The chain couples TRBV4-1 to TRBJ2-6, with D unclear. V was trimmed by 1 base and J by 4 bases, leaving 11 bases between them. CDR1 is MGHRA, CDR2 YSYEKL, per germline. The CDR3 runs to 16 residues. The CDR3 sequence: CASSQVGRAGANVLTF. In nucleotides, the CDR3 is TGCGCCAGCAGCCAAGTTGGGCGCGCGGGGGCCAACGTCCTGACTTTC.

The V and J genes are TRBV10-2 and TRBJ2-1, with TRBD2 matching over 13 bases. V gave up 9 bases and J gave up 8 bases; unmatched junction bases: 10. CDR3 length: 15 amino acids. CDR1 and CDR2 (germline): WSHSY, SAAADI. CDR3 DNA sequence: TGCGCCAGTGGTTCCGGGACTAGCGGGAAGGATGAGCAGTTCTTC. Its protein is CASGSGTSGKDEQFF.

This clonotype was counted ten times or more. The chain is built from TRBV2 and TRBJ2-7; D gene unclear. V gave up 6 bases and J gave up 4 bases, with 10 bases separating them. Germline CDR1 and CDR2: SNHLY and FYNNEI. The CDR3 sequence is 12 residues long. Written as DNA, the CDR3 is TGTGCCAGCAGCCGCTGGGATTACGAGCAGTACTTC. It encodes CASSRWDYEQYF.

This chain uses TRBV20-1 with TRBJ2-7; no definite D call. CDR1 is DFQATT and CDR2 is SNEGSKA in the germline V gene (reference sequence). This CDR3 is 10 amino acids long. The germline V and J ends were trimmed by 5 bases and 1 base, with 3 bases remaining between them. CDR3 sequence reads: CSAESYEQYF. The CDR3 DNA follows: TGCAGTGCTGAGTCCTACGAGCAGTACTTC.

This clonotype showed up many times. This chain connects TRBV5-6 to TRBJ2-7; the match to TRBD1 covers 8 bases. CDR1 and CDR2 from the germline V gene are SGHDT and YYEEEE. This CDR3 is 15 amino acids long. The V segment lost 5 bases and the J segment 4 bases; nucleotides outside the gene matches: 11. The CDR3 here is CASSPRTGLRYEQYF. CDR3 DNA sequence: TGTGCCAGCAGTCCTAGGACAGGGCTAAGGTACGAGCAGTACTTC.

At least ten counts were recorded for this clonotype. The chain combines TRBV7-2 with TRBJ2-2; TRBD1 matches at 10 bases. With 5 bases clipped from V and 3 bases from J, the junction kept 6 bases outside the gene matches. Germline lookup yields CDR1 SGHTA and CDR2 FQGNSA. This CDR3 region has 16 residues. CDR3 loop: CASSPAGTGDTGELFF. The DNA of the CDR3 is TGTGCCAGCAGCCCCGCCGGGACAGGGGACACCGGGGAGCTGTTTTTT.

V and J are TRBV4-1 and TRBJ1-1; D unresolved. Germline assignment: CDR1 MGHRA and CDR2 YSYEKL. This CDR3 is built from 16 residues. The ends were cut back, 3 bases at V and 3 bases at J, with 17 bases in the middle. The CDR3 DNA follows: TGCGCCAGCAGCCATGGACCGGGCAGGACTGACACTGAAGCTTTCTTT. It translates to CASSHGPGRTDTEAFF.

The table lists this clonotype with many counts. The chain links TRBV30 to TRBJ2-7; TRBD2 might be the D (7 bases). V lost 1 base and J lost 4, with 14 bases in between. Per the germline V gene, CDR1 is GTSNPN and CDR2 is SVGIG (reference sequence). This CDR3 spans 14 amino acids. The CDR3 DNA sequence: TGTGCCTGGAGTGCTTCCGGGGGGCGGTACGAGCAGTACTTC. Amino acids: CAWSASGGRYEQYF.

This clonotype was counted between two and nine times. The V gene is TRBV27, the J gene TRBJ2-7; D is unresolved. Germline V gives CDR1 MNHEY, CDR2 SMNVEV (reference sequence). The CDR3 runs to 13 residues. V was cut by 5 bases and J by 1 base, with 9 bases left in between. The CDR3 reads CASSPLPSYEQYF. The DNA of the CDR3 is TGTGCCAGCAGTCCCCTCCCTTCCTACGAGCAGTACTTC.

The chain carries TRBV6-2 or TRBV6-3 and TRBJ2-2; the match to TRBD1 covers 8 bases. CDR1 and CDR2 from the germline V gene are MNHEY and SVGEGT. Losses at the gene ends were 6 bases for V and 3 bases for J; bases not matched to a gene: 9. The CDR3 runs to 16 residues. Written as DNA, the CDR3 is TGTGCCAGCAGATCCGCCGGGACAGGTTACACCGGGGAGCTGTTTTTT. Protein: CASRSAGTGYTGELFF.

The chain recombines TRBV29-1 with TRBJ1-2; the match to TRBD1 covers 8 bases. The J segment lost 7 bases and the V segment lost 6 bases, leaving 7 bases of the junction unmatched. The length of the CDR3 is 12 residues. Germline values: CDR1 SQVTM, CDR2 ANQGSEA. CDR3 loop: CSVERTGTGYTF. CDR3 DNA sequence: TGCAGCGTCGAGCGGACAGGGACTGGCTACACCTTC.

V is TRBV29-1 and J is TRBJ2-2, with D possibly TRBD1 on 5 matching bases. This CDR3 has 12 residues. Trimming removed 7 bases at V and 2 bases at J, with 8 bases between. Per the germline V gene, CDR1 is SQVTM and CDR2 is ANQGSEA. The CDR3 region has the DNA TGCAGCGGGGGCAGAAACACCGGGGAGCTGTTTTTT. Translated: CSGGRNTGELFF.

The V and J genes are TRBV24-1 and TRBJ2-3, with a tentative D call TRBD1 (5 bases). V lost 4 bases, J lost 3 bases, and 10 bases lay in between. Germline CDR1 KGHDR, CDR2 SFDVKD. The CDR3 is made up of 14 amino acids. The DNA of the CDR3 is TGTGCCACCAGTGACGCCGACAGTACAGATACGCAGTATTTT. It codes for CATSDADSTDTQYF.

The chain employs TRBV5-1 and TRBJ2-5, with D uncertain. Per the germline V gene, CDR1 is SGHRS and CDR2 is YFSETQ. The CDR3 has 12 residues. V was clipped by 4 bases and J by 2 bases, with 6 bases between them. This CDR3 reads CASSIQQETQYF. CDR3 DNA sequence: TGCGCCAGCAGCATCCAACAAGAGACCCAGTACTTC.

This clonotype showed up just a few times. This chain joins TRBV18 and TRBJ1-4; D is uncertain. In germline, CDR1 is KGHSH, CDR2 LQKENI. CDR3 size: 18 residues. V was cut by 2 bases and J by 0 bases, with 16 bases left in between. CDR3 residues: CASSPFEQSFATNEKLFF. The CDR3, as DNA: TGTGCCAGCTCACCATTTGAACAGTCCTTCGCAACTAATGAAAAACTGTTTTTT.

Ten or more counts support this clonotype. The chain carries TRBV19 and TRBJ2-1; D might be TRBD2 (6 bases). The germline V gene has CDR1 LNHDA and CDR2 SQIVND (reference sequence). The CDR3 totals 16 residues. V lost 3 bases, J lost 9 bases, and 21 bases lay in between. The CDR3 DNA follows: TGTGCCAGTAGTATGGTGGGGGGACCCACGGTCAGTGAGCAGTTCTTC. Protein product: CASSMVGGPTVSEQFF.

The chain combines TRBV11-2 with TRBJ2-5, with D possibly matching TRBD2 (6 bases). This CDR3 is built from 17 residues. The ends were cut back, 8 bases at V and 1 base at J, with 23 bases in the middle. Germline CDR1 is SGHAT and CDR2 is FQNNGV. The CDR3 DNA reads TGTGCCAGCGGCCACTCTACTAGCATCAATTTCCAAGAGACCCAGTACTTC. As protein: CASGHSTSINFQETQYF.

This clonotype is medium-sized. This chain links TRBV6-4 with TRBJ2-2; 9 bases are shared with TRBD2. CDR3 length equals 15 residues. Looked up from germline, CDR1 is MRHNA and CDR2 is SNTAGT. After removal of 6 bases from V and 3 bases from J, the junction contained 5 bases not matched to a gene. DNA of the CDR3: TGTGCCAGCAGCGCTAGCGGGATTGACACCGGGGAGCTGTTTTTT. Its protein is CASSASGIDTGELFF.

Judged by abundance, this clonotype is medium-sized. The V and J genes are TRBV5-6 and TRBJ2-3; D uncertain. This CDR3 region has 14 residues. Trimming shortened V by 3 bases and J by 1 base, and 9 bases separated the two germline ends. Germline V lookup: CDR1 SGHDT, CDR2 YYEEEE. The CDR3 loop is CASSSGRGTDTQYF. CDR3 sequence (DNA): TGTGCCAGCAGCTCTGGCCGGGGCACAGATACGCAGTATTTT.

This clonotype came up a few times. The rearrangement links TRBV29-1 to TRBJ1-1, with D tentatively TRBD1 (5 bases). The CDR3 is 15 amino acids. CDR1 and CDR2 (germline): SQVTM, ANQGSEA. The V end lost 0 bases, the J end lost 0 bases, and 11 bases lay between the germline ends. CDR3 in DNA: TGCAGCGTTGAAGATCTCCAGGGCATGAACACTGAAGCTTTCTTT. Protein: CSVEDLQGMNTEAFF.

This clonotype is labeled medium-sized. The chain couples TRBV5-1 to TRBJ1-1, with D unclear. The CDR3 runs 14 residues. V was shortened by 1 base and J by 0 bases, with 7 bases between the two germline ends. The germline gives CDR1 SGHRS, CDR2 YFSETQ. CDR3 protein: CASSLPGLNTEAFF. CDR3 DNA sequence: TGCGCCAGCAGCTTGCCCGGCCTGAACACTGAAGCTTTCTTT.

This clonotype was recorded many times. CDR3 loop: CASSDASGNTGELFF. The CDR3 DNA reads as TGTGCCAGCAGTGACGCTAGCGGGAACACCGGGGAGCTGTTTTTT. This chain joins TRBV25-1 and TRBJ2-2; 7 bases match TRBD2. This CDR3 is built from 15 residues. V trimming: 3 bases; J trimming: 1 base; junction bases outside the gene matches: 2. The V gene's germline CDR1 is MGHDK and CDR2 SYGVNS.

This clonotype showed up many times. This chain uses TRBV12-3 or TRBV12-4 with TRBJ1-1; no definite D call. The CDR3 runs to 13 residues. V lost 7 bases to trimming and J lost 0 bases, with 9 bases between them. This CDR3 is CASIPTVNTEAFF. CDR3 sequence (DNA): TGTGCCAGCATCCCAACGGTGAACACTGAAGCTTTCTTT.

In this sample, this clonotype turned up once. Just one base apart from a much larger clone, this may be a read error. This likely comes from a read error, as the CDR3 has no conserved phenylalanine or tryptophan at its end. The chain combines TRBV29-1 with TRBJ1-1, with D possibly being TRBD1 (5 bases). The CDR3 consists of 11 residues. Germline V gene sequence: CDR1 SQVTM, CDR2 ANQGSEA. V was shortened by 6 bases and J by 4 bases, with 9 bases between the two germline ends. CDR3 protein: CSVGPGTEAFL. DNA for the CDR3: TGCAGCGTGGGGCCGGGCACTGAAGCTTTCCTT.

This clonotype occurred many times. V gene TRBV7-3 combines with J gene TRBJ2-7, with 11 positions matching TRBD2. This CDR3 contains 15 residues. V lost 2 bases to trimming and J lost 5 bases; unmatched junction nucleotides: 5. Germline CDR1 and CDR2: SGHTA and FQGTGA. DNA for the CDR3: TGTGCCAGCAGCTTATTACTAGCGGGAGTGCACGAGCAGTACTTC. Translated: CASSLLLAGVHEQYF.